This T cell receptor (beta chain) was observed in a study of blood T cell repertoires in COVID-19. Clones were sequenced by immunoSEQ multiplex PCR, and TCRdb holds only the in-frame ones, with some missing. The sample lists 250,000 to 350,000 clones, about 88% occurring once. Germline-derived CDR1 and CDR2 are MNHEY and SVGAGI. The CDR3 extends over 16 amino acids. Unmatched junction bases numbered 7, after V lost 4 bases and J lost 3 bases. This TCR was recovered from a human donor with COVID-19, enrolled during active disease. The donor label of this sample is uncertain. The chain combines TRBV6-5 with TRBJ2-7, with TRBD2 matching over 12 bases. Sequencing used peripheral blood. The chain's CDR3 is CASSSSTSGSIYEQYF. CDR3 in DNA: TGTGCCAGCAGTTCCTCGACTAGCGGGAGTATCTACGAGCAGTACTTC.